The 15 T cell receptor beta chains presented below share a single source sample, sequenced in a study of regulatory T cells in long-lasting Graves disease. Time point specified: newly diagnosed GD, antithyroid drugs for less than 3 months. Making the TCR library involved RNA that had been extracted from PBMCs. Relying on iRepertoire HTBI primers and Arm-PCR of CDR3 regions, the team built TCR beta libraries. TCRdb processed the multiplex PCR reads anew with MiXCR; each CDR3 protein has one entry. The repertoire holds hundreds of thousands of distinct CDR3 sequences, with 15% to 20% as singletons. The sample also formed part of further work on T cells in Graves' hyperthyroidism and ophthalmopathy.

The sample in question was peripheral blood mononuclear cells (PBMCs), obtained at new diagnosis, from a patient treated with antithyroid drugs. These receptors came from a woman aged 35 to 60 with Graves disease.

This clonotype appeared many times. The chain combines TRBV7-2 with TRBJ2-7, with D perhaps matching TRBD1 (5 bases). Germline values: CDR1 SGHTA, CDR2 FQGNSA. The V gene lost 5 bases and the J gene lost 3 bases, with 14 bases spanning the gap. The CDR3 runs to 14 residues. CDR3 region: CASSPDSFFYEQYF. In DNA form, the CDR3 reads TGTGCCAGCAGCCCCGACAGTTTCTTCTACGAGCAGTACTTC. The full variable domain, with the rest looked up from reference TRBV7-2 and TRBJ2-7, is GAGVSQSPSNKVTEKGKDVELRCDPISGHTALYWYRQSLGQGLEFLIYFQGNSAPDKSGLPSDRFSAERTGGSVSTLTIQRTQQEDSAVYLCASSPDSFFYEQYFGPGTRLTVT.

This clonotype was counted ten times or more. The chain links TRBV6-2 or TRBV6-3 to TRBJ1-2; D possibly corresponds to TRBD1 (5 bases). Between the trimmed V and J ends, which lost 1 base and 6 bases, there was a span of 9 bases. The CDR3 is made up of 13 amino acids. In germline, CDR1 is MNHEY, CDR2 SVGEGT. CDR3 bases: TGTGCCAGCAGTTACTACAGGAACGATGGCTACACCTTC. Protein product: CASSYYRNDGYTF.

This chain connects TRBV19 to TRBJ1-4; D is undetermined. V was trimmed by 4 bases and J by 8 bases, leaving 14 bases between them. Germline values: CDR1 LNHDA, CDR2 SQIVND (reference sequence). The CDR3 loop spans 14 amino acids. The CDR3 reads CASSKRHEPEKLFF. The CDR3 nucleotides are TGTGCCAGTAGTAAGAGGCACGAGCCGGAAAAACTGTTTTTT.

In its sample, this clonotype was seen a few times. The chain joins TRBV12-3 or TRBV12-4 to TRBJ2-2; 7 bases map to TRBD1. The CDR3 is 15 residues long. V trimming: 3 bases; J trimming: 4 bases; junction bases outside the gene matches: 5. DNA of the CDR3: TGTGCCAGCAGTTTGGGACAGAGCACCACCGGGGAGCTGTTTTTT. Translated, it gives CASSLGQSTTGELFF.

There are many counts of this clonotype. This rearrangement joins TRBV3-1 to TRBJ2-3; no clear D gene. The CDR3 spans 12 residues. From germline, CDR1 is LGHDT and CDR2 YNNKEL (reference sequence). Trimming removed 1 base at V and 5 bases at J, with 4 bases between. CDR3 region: CASSQGRDTQYF. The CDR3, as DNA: TGTGCCAGCAGCCAAGGAAGAGATACGCAGTATTTT.

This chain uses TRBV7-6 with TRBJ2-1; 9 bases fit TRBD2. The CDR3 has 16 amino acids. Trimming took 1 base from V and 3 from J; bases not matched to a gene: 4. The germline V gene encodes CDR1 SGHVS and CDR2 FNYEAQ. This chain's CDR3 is CASSLGAGGGYNEQFF. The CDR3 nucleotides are TGTGCCAGCAGCTTAGGGGCGGGGGGGGGCTACAATGAGCAGTTCTTC.

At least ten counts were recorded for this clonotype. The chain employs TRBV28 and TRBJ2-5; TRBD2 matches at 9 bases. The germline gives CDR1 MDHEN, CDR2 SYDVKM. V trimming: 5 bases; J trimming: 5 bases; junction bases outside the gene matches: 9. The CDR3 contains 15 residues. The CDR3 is CASSAPLAGGETQYF. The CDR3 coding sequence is TGTGCCAGCAGTGCTCCTCTGGCGGGGGGGGAGACCCAGTACTTC.

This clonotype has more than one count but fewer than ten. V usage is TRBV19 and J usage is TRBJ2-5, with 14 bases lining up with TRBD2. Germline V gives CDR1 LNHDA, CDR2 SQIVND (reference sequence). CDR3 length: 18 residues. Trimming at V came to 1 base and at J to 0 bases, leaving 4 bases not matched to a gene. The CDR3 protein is CASSIGGTSGGYQETQYF. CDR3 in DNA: TGTGCCAGTAGTATAGGCGGGACTAGCGGGGGCTACCAAGAGACCCAGTACTTC.

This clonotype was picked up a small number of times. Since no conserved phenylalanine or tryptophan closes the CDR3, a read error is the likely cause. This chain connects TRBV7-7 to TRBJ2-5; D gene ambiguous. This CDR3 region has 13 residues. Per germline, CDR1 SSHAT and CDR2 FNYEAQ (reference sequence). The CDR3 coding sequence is TGTGCTAGCAGCCCCGCCGACCTAGGGACCCAGTACTGC. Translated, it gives CASSPADLGTQYC.

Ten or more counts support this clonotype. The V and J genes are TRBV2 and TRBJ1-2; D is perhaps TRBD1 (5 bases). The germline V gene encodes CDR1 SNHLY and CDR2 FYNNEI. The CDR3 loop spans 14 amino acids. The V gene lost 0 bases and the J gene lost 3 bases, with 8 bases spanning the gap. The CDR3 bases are TGTGCCAGCAGTGAAGCGTGGGGCGACTATGGCTACACCTTC. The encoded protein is CASSEAWGDYGYTF.

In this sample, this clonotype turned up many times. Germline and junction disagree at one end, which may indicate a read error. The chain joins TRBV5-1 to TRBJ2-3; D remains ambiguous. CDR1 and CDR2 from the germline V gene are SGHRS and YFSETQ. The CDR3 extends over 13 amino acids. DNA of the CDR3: TGTGCCAGCTCACCACAGAACACAGATACGCAGTATTTT. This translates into CASSPQNTDTQYF.

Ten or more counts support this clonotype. The CDR3 DNA follows: TGTGCCAGCAGTTTATCAGCCAGGGCTAGCACAGATACGCAGTATTTT. It specifies CASSLSARASTDTQYF. The rearrangement joins TRBV27 to TRBJ2-3; the D gene is possibly TRBD1 (5 bases). From germline, CDR1 is MNHEY and CDR2 SMNVEV (reference sequence). The CDR3 has 16 residues. Trimming removed 0 bases from V and 0 bases from J, with 10 bases in between.

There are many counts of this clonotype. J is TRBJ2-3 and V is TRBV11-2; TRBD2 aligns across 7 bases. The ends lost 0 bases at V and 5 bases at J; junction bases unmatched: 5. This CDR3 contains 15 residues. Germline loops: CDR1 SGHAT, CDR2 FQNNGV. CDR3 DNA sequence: TGTGCCAGCAGCTTAGATGGGGGGGGTGTAGATACGCAGTATTTT. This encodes CASSLDGGGVDTQYF.

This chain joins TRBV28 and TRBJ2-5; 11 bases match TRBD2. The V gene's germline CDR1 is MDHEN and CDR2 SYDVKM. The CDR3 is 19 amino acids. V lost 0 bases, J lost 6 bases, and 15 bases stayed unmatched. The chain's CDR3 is CASSLWATSGDPKFKTQYF. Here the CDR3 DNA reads TGTGCCAGCAGTTTATGGGCGACTAGCGGGGACCCAAAATTCAAGACCCAGTACTTC.

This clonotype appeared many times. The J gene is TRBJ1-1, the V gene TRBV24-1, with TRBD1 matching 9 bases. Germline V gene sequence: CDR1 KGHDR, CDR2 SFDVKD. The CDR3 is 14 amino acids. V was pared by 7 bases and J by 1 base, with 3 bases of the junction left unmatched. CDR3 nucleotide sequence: TGTGCCACCAGACGGGACAGGGAGAACACTGAAGCTTTCTTT. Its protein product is CATRRDRENTEAFF.